This T cell receptor (beta chain) was sequenced for a study of shared clonotypes between healthy human individuals. Per the original data handling: With immunoSEQ giving junction-only sequences and no quality scores, filtering differed. Method: immunoSEQ multiplex PCR; TCRdb's copy keeps in-frame clones and lacks some. D and trimming come from the DNA, and the V and J calls and clone size come from that table. The data contain around 2.1 million clones, 90% to 96% of them singletons. V shed 4 bases and J 4 bases; nucleotides not matched to a gene: 14. The length of the CDR3 is 17 residues. The V gene's germline CDR1 is SGHNT and CDR2 YYREEE (reference sequence).

This sequence originates from a man in his late teens or twenties in good health. Input material: naive CD4+ T cells sorted from blood. This sample's subset: CD45RA+ positively selected. This sequence joins TRBV5-4 and TRBJ2-3, with 8 bases identical to TRBD2. CDR3: CASSSPAGGGSADTQYF. The CDR3 nucleotides are TGTGCCAGCAGCAGCCCAGCCGGGGGGGGCAGCGCAGATACGCAGTATTTT.